The 26 T cell receptor beta chains presented below share a single source sample, sequenced in a study of T cell responses to AZD1222 COVID-19 vaccine (dated by TCRdb to the early 2020s). Library preparation employed the immunoSEQ multiplex PCR assay. This is the immuneACCESS table as TCRdb keeps it, with only in-frame sequences that have V and J called. A part of the clones is gone; compared with another copy, unresolved V genes explain less than half, and the rest is unexplained. The table for this sample lists fewer than 130,000 clones; approximately 90% of them were counted only once. Of the sample, 7.5% to 9% falls within the top ten clones. Read against the paper, the sample's time point label means: baseline before first vaccination. The source material was peripheral blood, sampled on day 0 of AZD1222 vaccination. These receptors were taken from an adult in good health.

On this clone: One end of the junction does not line up with germline, which may come from a read error. The chain has TRBV6-1 and TRBJ2-7, with D unclear. Germline-derived CDR1 and CDR2 are MNHNS and SASEGT. CDR3 length: 10 amino acids. The CDR3 sequence is CASSDRSLIF. The CDR3 bases are TGTGCCAGCAGTGACAGAAGCCTTATCTTC.

The chain combines TRBV27 with TRBJ2-5, with 9 bases lining up with TRBD1. V lost 5 bases and J lost 5; bases outside the gene matches: 9. CDR1 and CDR2 from the germline V gene are MNHEY and SMNVEV (reference sequence). This CDR3 contains 15 residues. CDR3 sequence: CASSVTQGARETQYF. DNA of the CDR3: TGTGCCAGCAGTGTCACACAGGGGGCGCGTGAGACCCAGTACTTC.

CDR3 in amino acids: CASSPPKYEQYF. CDR3 coding DNA: TGTGCCAGCAGTCCCCCTAAGTACGAGCAGTACTTC. The gene calls are TRBV6-4 and TRBJ2-7; D not resolved. The germline V gene encodes CDR1 MRHNA and CDR2 SNTAGT. This CDR3 contains 12 residues. The V end lost 5 bases, the J end lost 4 bases, and 9 bases lay between the germline ends.

The V and J genes are TRBV6-5 and TRBJ2-6; 10 nucleotides match TRBD1. The trim removed 8 bases at V and 3 bases at J, leaving 1 base unmatched. The CDR3 is 14 residues long. Germline CDR1 reads MNHEY; CDR2 reads SVGAGI. This CDR3 reads CASGTGDGANVLTF. DNA of the CDR3: TGTGCCAGCGGGACAGGGGATGGGGCCAACGTCCTGACTTTC.

This rearrangement joins TRBV24-1 to TRBJ2-3; maybe TRBD2 (6 bases). The CDR3 extends over 13 amino acids. Germline loops: CDR1 KGHDR, CDR2 SFDVKD. The ends were cut back, 3 bases at V and 6 bases at J, with 9 bases in the middle. The CDR3: CATSDGTGDTQYF. The CDR3 DNA is TGTGCCACCAGTGATGGGACTGGTGATACGCAGTATTTT.

The chain has TRBV5-1 and TRBJ2-3; D may be TRBD2 (5 bases). Germline-derived CDR1 and CDR2 are SGHRS and YFSETQ. The ends were cut back, 0 bases at V and 1 base at J, with 12 bases in the middle. The CDR3 covers 16 residues. This chain's CDR3 is CASSLESAGGTDTQYF. The CDR3 bases are TGCGCCAGCAGCTTGGAGTCGGCCGGGGGCACAGATACGCAGTATTTT.

J is TRBJ1-5 and V is TRBV28; tentatively, D is TRBD1 (6 bases). There are 13 residues in the CDR3. V lost 1 base, J lost 7 bases, and 8 bases lay in between. Looked up from germline, CDR1 is MDHEN and CDR2 is SYDVKM. CDR3 residues: CASSLSGVQPQHF. The CDR3, as DNA: TGTGCCAGCAGTTTATCAGGGGTGCAGCCCCAGCATTTT.

The CDR3 nucleotides read TGTGCCAGCAGGGAAACAGCCAACTCTGGAAACACCATATATTTT. It translates to CASRETANSGNTIYF. The rearrangement joins TRBV2 to TRBJ1-3, with D hard to call. CDR3 length: 15 residues. The germline gives CDR1 SNHLY, CDR2 FYNNEI. V was shortened by 6 bases and J by 0 bases, with 12 bases between the two germline ends.

The sample holds one count of this clone. The CDR3 reads CASSSPGQGPNQPQHF. Here the CDR3 DNA reads TGTGCCAGCAGCTCCCCCGGACAGGGTCCCAATCAGCCCCAGCATTTT. The chain uses TRBV7-9 and TRBJ1-5; 8 positions match TRBD1. V dropped 4 bases and J dropped 3; count of bases not matched to a gene: 8. CDR3 length equals 16 residues. Germline CDR1 SEHNR, CDR2 FQNEAQ (reference sequence).

This chain links TRBV12-3 or TRBV12-4 with TRBJ2-7; the D gene is possibly TRBD2 (6 bases). V was pared by 1 base and J by 3 bases, with 7 bases between. The CDR3 runs 13 residues. Here the CDR3 reads CASSLEGGYEQYF. CDR3 DNA: TGTGCCAGCAGTTTAGAGGGAGGCTACGAGCAGTACTTC.

This clone was recorded only once. This rearrangement joins TRBV5-1 to TRBJ1-2; D may be TRBD1 (6 bases). Looked up from germline, CDR1 is SGHRS and CDR2 is YFSETQ. V was cut by 4 bases and J by 4 bases, with 14 bases left in between. This CDR3 has 14 amino acids. The chain's CDR3 is CASSNRQASYGYTF. As DNA, the CDR3 is TGCGCCAGCAGCAACAGACAGGCTAGCTATGGCTACACCTTC.

Only one count was recorded for this clone. The chain links TRBV11-2 to TRBJ2-7; the match to TRBD2 covers 7 bases. Germline loops: CDR1 SGHAT, CDR2 FQNNGV. This CDR3 has 12 amino acids. V trimming: 8 bases; J trimming: 5 bases; junction bases outside the gene matches: 6. The CDR3 sequence is CASGLGYDEQYF. In DNA, the CDR3 is TGTGCCAGCGGACTAGGATACGACGAGCAGTACTTC.

The chain employs TRBV25-1 and TRBJ1-5; possible D gene TRBD1, 5 bases. From germline, CDR1 is MGHDK and CDR2 SYGVNS. The CDR3 runs to 18 residues. V lost 7 bases and J lost 0, with 22 bases in between. In DNA form, the CDR3 reads TGTGCCAGCACCCTAACCCACTTGGGGGGTTATAGCAATCAGCCCCAGCATTTT. Its protein is CASTLTHLGGYSNQPQHF.

The chain joins TRBV27 to TRBJ2-2, with D uncertain. This CDR3 region has 15 residues. Germline assignment: CDR1 MNHEY and CDR2 SMNVEV (reference sequence). Trimming shortened V by 4 bases and J by 6 bases, and 15 bases separated the two germline ends. The CDR3 region has the DNA TGTGCCAGCAGTTCCGAACGAAAAGGACCCGGGGAGCTGTTTTTT. Translated: CASSSERKGPGELFF.

The chain joins TRBV5-5 to TRBJ1-1; D may be TRBD1 (5 bases). Germline CDR1 and CDR2: SGHKS and YYEKEE (reference sequence). V was shortened by 4 bases and J by 1 base, with 8 bases between the two germline ends. The CDR3 covers 13 residues. CDR3 in DNA: TGTGCCAGCAGCGGGACTCCGAACACTGAAGCTTTCTTT. It is translated as CASSGTPNTEAFF.

On this clone: Germline and junction disagree at one end, which may indicate a read error. The J gene is TRBJ2-7, the V gene TRBV29-1; TRBD1 might be the D (5 bases). Germline-derived CDR1 and CDR2 are SQVTM and ANQGSEA. The CDR3 extends over 11 amino acids. CDR3 nucleotides: TGCAGCGTTGGGGATGACAGAGAAAAAGGGTTC. Protein product: CSVGDDREKGF.

The chain employs TRBV29-1 and TRBJ1-1, with 7 positions matching TRBD1. The V gene end was trimmed by 3 bases and the J gene end by 2 bases; junction bases not matched to a gene: 9. This CDR3 is built from 15 residues. Germline V lookup: CDR1 SQVTM, CDR2 ANQGSEA. The CDR3 bases are TGCAGCGTTGATATTGGCAGGGGGTATAACACTGAAGCTTTCTTT. It codes for CSVDIGRGYNTEAFF.

The chain couples TRBV28 to TRBJ1-5, with 8 bases aligning to TRBD1. V dropped 6 bases and J dropped 1; count of bases not matched to a gene: 8. Germline lookup yields CDR1 MDHEN and CDR2 SYDVKM. This CDR3 contains 16 residues. The CDR3 here is CASSSPGGASNQPQHF. The CDR3 DNA follows: TGTGCCAGCAGCTCCCCAGGGGGCGCGAGCAATCAGCCCCAGCATTTT.

The chain employs TRBV7-9 and TRBJ1-2, with a weak D call TRBD1 (5 bases). V was pared by 5 bases and J by 2 bases, with 21 bases between. The CDR3 is 17 amino acids. From germline, CDR1 is SEHNR and CDR2 FQNEAQ (reference sequence). The CDR3 here is CASSKQVPGTRNYGYTF. The CDR3 bases are TGTGCCAGCAGCAAACAAGTGCCCGGGACTCGCAACTATGGCTACACCTTC.

The chain recombines TRBV11-2 with TRBJ1-5; D is possibly TRBD1 (5 bases). The CDR3 runs 15 residues. Trimming took 4 bases from V and 1 from J, leaving 11 bases between them. The germline V gene has CDR1 SGHAT and CDR2 FQNNGV. The CDR3 sequence: CASSWDLGSNQPQHF. In DNA, the CDR3 is TGTGCCAGCAGCTGGGACTTGGGGAGCAATCAGCCCCAGCATTTT.

V usage is TRBV10-2 and J usage is TRBJ1-1; D perhaps matches TRBD1 (6 bases). The CDR3 is 13 residues long. Trimming removed 6 bases from V and 0 bases from J, with 8 bases in between. In germline, CDR1 is WSHSY, CDR2 SAAADI. The CDR3 loop reads CASSDRMNTEAFF. As DNA, the CDR3 is TGCGCCAGCAGCGACAGGATGAACACTGAAGCTTTCTTT.

CDR3 coding DNA: TGTGCCAGTAGTATGCCCACGTATGGCTACACCTTC. Translation: CASSMPTYGYTF. The chain couples TRBV19 to TRBJ1-2; no reliable D call. Germline V gives CDR1 LNHDA, CDR2 SQIVND (reference sequence). Trimming left V 3 bases short and J 5 bases short, with 7 bases between. This CDR3 is built from 12 residues. The full variable domain, its missing parts supplied by reference TRBV19 and TRBJ1-2, is DGGITQSPKYLFRKEGQNVTLSCEQNLNHDAMYWYRQDPGQGLRLIYYSQIVNDFQKGDIAEGYSVSREKKESFPLTVTSAQKNPTAFYLCASSMPTYGYTFGSGTRLTVV.

The chain joins TRBV2 to TRBJ1-2; D might be TRBD1 (5 bases). Trimming removed 3 bases from V and 1 base from J, with 21 bases in between. Germline V CDR1 and CDR2: SNHLY, FYNNEI. The CDR3 extends over 18 amino acids. The CDR3 sequence: CASSDERSGGLNNYGYTF. The CDR3 DNA is TGTGCCAGCAGTGACGAGCGTTCGGGGGGGTTGAATAACTATGGCTACACCTTC.

CDR3 amino acids: CASSQPGTPVNTF. The CDR3 DNA reads TGTGCCAGCAGCCAGCCCGGGACCCCGGTTAACACCTTC. This chain connects TRBV3-1 (or the pseudogene TRBV3-2) to TRBJ1-2; perhaps TRBD1 as D (5 bases). V was trimmed by 3 bases and J by 12 bases, leaving 17 bases between them. Looked up from germline, CDR1 is LGHDT and CDR2 is YNNKEL (reference sequence). This CDR3 has 13 amino acids.

About this clone itself: Other DNA sequences in the sample encode the same CDR3. CDR3 residues: CASSSTGGNYGYTF. The CDR3 DNA reads TGTGCCAGCAGTTCTACGGGAGGGAACTATGGCTACACCTTC. J is TRBJ1-2 and V is TRBV28; D not certain. V was cut by 4 bases and J by 2 bases, with 11 bases left in between. The CDR3 totals 14 residues. Per germline, CDR1 MDHEN and CDR2 SYDVKM.

V usage is TRBV11-2 and J usage is TRBJ2-1; D uncertain. Trimming took 1 base from V and 0 from J, leaving 4 bases between them. The CDR3 is 14 residues long. Germline V CDR1 and CDR2: SGHAT, FQNNGV. The CDR3 protein is CASSLAGSYNEQFF. DNA for the CDR3: TGTGCCAGCAGCTTAGCGGGCTCCTACAATGAGCAGTTCTTC.